This entry lists 30 T cell receptor beta chains sequenced from one sample in a study of T cells in Graves' hyperthyroidism and ophthalmopathy. It was RNA transcripts that yielded the amplified TCR beta CDR3 regions. Using the HTBI primer set, a first-round RT-PCR was run on the TCR CDR3. TCRdb analysed the multiplex PCR reads with MiXCR anew, one entry per CDR3 protein. The table includes 250,000 to 300,000 distinct CDR3 sequences, roughly 19% detected once. The sequenced sample was blood. Every receptor here comes from a man aged 45-65 years with Graves' ophthalmopathy.

The chain uses TRBV5-1 and TRBJ1-5, with a possible D match to TRBD1 (6 bases). Trimming cost V 4 bases and J 2 bases, with 13 bases left between them. The CDR3 covers 15 residues. Germline loops: CDR1 SGHRS, CDR2 YFSETQ. CDR3 region: CASSPGDGGNQPQHF. The DNA of the CDR3 is TGCGCCAGCAGCCCAGGGGATGGCGGCAATCAGCCCCAGCATTTT.

V and J are TRBV7-9 and TRBJ2-2; the D is unclear. Between the trimmed V and J ends, which lost 4 bases and 7 bases, there was a span of 16 bases. There are 15 residues in the CDR3. Germline lookup yields CDR1 SEHNR and CDR2 FQNEAQ (reference sequence). The CDR3 protein is CASSSSQRPHGELFF. CDR3 bases: TGTGCCAGCAGCTCTAGTCAGAGGCCACACGGGGAGCTGTTTTTT.

This clonotype has ten or more counts. The chain employs TRBV2 and TRBJ2-5; the D gene is possibly TRBD1 (5 bases). V lost 3 bases to trimming and J lost 2 bases, with 19 bases between them. Germline values: CDR1 SNHLY, CDR2 FYNNEI. This CDR3 is 17 amino acids long. This CDR3 is CASSEVRAGVGQETQYF. The CDR3, as DNA: TGTGCCAGCAGTGAGGTCAGGGCTGGGGTCGGGCAAGAGACCCAGTACTTC.

V usage is TRBV13 and J usage is TRBJ2-5, with D possibly matching TRBD2 (5 bases). Germline CDR1 reads PRHDT; CDR2 reads FYEKMQ (reference sequence). Trimming removed 0 bases from V and 2 bases from J, with 10 bases in between. The CDR3 has 15 residues. CDR3 sequence (DNA): TGTGCCAGCAGCTTAGGGGCGGGTTTACAAGAGACCCAGTACTTC. Protein: CASSLGAGLQETQYF.

The sample holds many counts of this clonotype. The chain carries TRBV2 and TRBJ1-5, with D unresolved. This CDR3 region has 14 residues. The V and J ends lost 4 bases and 0 bases respectively, with 7 bases between them. Germline lookup yields CDR1 SNHLY and CDR2 FYNNEI. CDR3 coding DNA: TGTGCCAGCAGTGGGCTTTATAGCAATCAGCCCCAGCATTTT. This codes for CASSGLYSNQPQHF.

The rearrangement uses TRBV25-1 and TRBJ2-5; 7 bases fit TRBD2. CDR1 is MGHDK, CDR2 SYGVNS, per germline. CDR3 length: 15 residues. With V trimmed by 5 bases and J by 5 bases, 11 bases remained unmatched. CDR3 in amino acids: CASSPPGFGRETQYF. In nucleotides, the CDR3 is TGTGCCAGCAGTCCACCAGGGTTCGGGAGGGAGACCCAGTACTTC.

J is TRBJ2-7 and V is TRBV4-1; either TRBD1 or TRBD2 may supply D (5 bases each). Germline V gives CDR1 MGHRA, CDR2 YSYEKL. The CDR3 covers 15 residues. Trimming pared 2 bases from V and 0 bases from J, leaving 11 bases between. The CDR3 DNA sequence: TGCGCCAGCAGCCAACCGTGGGACGGCTCCTACGAGCAGTACTTC. As protein: CASSQPWDGSYEQYF.

The chain recombines TRBV20-1 with TRBJ1-2, with 9 bases identical to TRBD1. There are 13 residues in the CDR3. Germline trimming cut 5 bases from V and 2 bases from J; bases unmatched to any gene: 3. The germline V gene encodes CDR1 DFQATT and CDR2 SNEGSKA (reference sequence). The CDR3 DNA reads TGCAGTGCTGGGGACAGGGCCAACTATGGCTACACCTTC. It specifies CSAGDRANYGYTF.

The V and J genes are TRBV6-1 and TRBJ2-2, with 13 bases aligning to TRBD2. V lost 7 bases and J lost 5; bases outside the gene matches: 7. In germline, CDR1 is MNHNS, CDR2 SASEGT. The CDR3 contains 16 residues. The CDR3 sequence is CASTRTSGSLTGELFF. The CDR3 bases are TGTGCCAGCACCAGGACTAGCGGGAGTCTAACCGGGGAGCTGTTTTTT.

To note about this clonotype: This may be a read error: a much more frequent sequence differs by one nucleotide. The rearrangement uses TRBV10-3 and TRBJ2-5, with 10 bases fitting TRBD1. Germline CDR1 ENHRY, CDR2 SYGVKD. The CDR3 totals 15 residues. J lost 5 bases, V lost 3 bases, and 6 bases had no gene match. The CDR3 sequence: CAISDRDRGGETQYF. The DNA of the CDR3 is TGTGCCATCAGTGATCGGGACAGGGGTGGGGAGACCCAGTACTTC.

This clonotype was seen more than once but under ten times. The chain joins TRBV6-5 to TRBJ1-1, with a possible D match to TRBD1 (5 bases). V was pared by 2 bases and J by 6 bases, with 16 bases between. The length of the CDR3 is 15 residues. Germline-derived CDR1 and CDR2 are MNHEY and SVGAGI. The CDR3 loop is CASSYQTVGRAEAFF. Written as DNA, the CDR3 is TGTGCCAGCAGTTACCAGACAGTGGGAAGGGCTGAAGCTTTCTTT.

The J gene is TRBJ2-1, the V gene TRBV30; 10 bases align to TRBD2. This CDR3 has 15 amino acids. CDR1 and CDR2 from the germline V gene are GTSNPN and SVGIG (reference sequence). V trimming: 2 bases; J trimming: 4 bases; junction bases outside the gene matches: 5. CDR3 sequence (DNA): TGTGCCTGGAGTAGGGTAGCGGGAGGTTACAATGAGCAGTTCTTC. It yields the protein CAWSRVAGGYNEQFF.

In its sample, this clonotype was seen many times. This chain uses TRBV28 with TRBJ1-2; perhaps TRBD1 as D (5 bases). V dropped 4 bases and J dropped 2 bases, with 11 bases sitting between them. The germline gives CDR1 MDHEN, CDR2 SYDVKM. The CDR3 is made up of 14 amino acids. The CDR3 DNA sequence: TGTGCCAGCAGTTCCAGGGTATCCAACTATGGCTACACCTTC. It encodes CASSSRVSNYGYTF.

This sequence joins TRBV19 and TRBJ2-7; 11 bases map to TRBD2. The CDR3 length is 14 residues. Germline values: CDR1 LNHDA, CDR2 SQIVND (reference sequence). The ends lost 6 bases at V and 5 bases at J; junction bases unmatched: 6. The CDR3, as DNA: TGTGCCAGTAGCCAGACTAGCGGGATAAACGAGCAGTACTTC. Encoded protein: CASSQTSGINEQYF. The complete variable domain, with remaining parts taken from reference TRBV19 and TRBJ2-7, reads DGGITQSPKYLFRKEGQNVTLSCEQNLNHDAMYWYRQDPGQGLRLIYYSQIVNDFQKGDIAEGYSVSREKKESFPLTVTSAQKNPTAFYLCASSQTSGINEQYFGPGTRLTVT.

This clonotype was recorded at least ten times. CDR3 protein: CASMGSYTEAFF. CDR3 DNA: TGTGCCAGCATGGGTTCGTACACTGAAGCTTTCTTT. The V gene is TRBV2, the J gene TRBJ1-1; D remains ambiguous. Trimming left V 7 bases short and J 3 bases short, with 9 bases between. CDR1 and CDR2 (germline): SNHLY, FYNNEI. CDR3 length equals 12 residues.

The chain links TRBV6-2 or TRBV6-3 to TRBJ2-1; D ambiguous. There are 10 residues in the CDR3. Between the trimmed V and J ends, which lost 6 bases and 5 bases, there was a span of 2 bases. Germline values: CDR1 MNHEY, CDR2 SVGEGT. The CDR3 loop reads CASRDNEQFF. The CDR3 nucleotides read TGTGCCAGCAGGGACAATGAGCAGTTCTTC.

The sample holds a few counts of this clonotype. V and J are TRBV7-9 and TRBJ1-3, with 9 bases matching TRBD1. The CDR3 contains 16 residues. The J segment lost 2 bases and the V segment lost 8 bases, leaving 10 bases of the junction unmatched. Germline V gene sequence: CDR1 SEHNR, CDR2 FQNEAQ (reference sequence). This chain's CDR3 is CASPRDRASAGNTIYF. The CDR3 nucleotides are TGTGCCAGCCCACGGGACAGGGCCTCTGCTGGAAACACCATATATTTT.

The V call is TRBV10-3, the J call TRBJ2-2; tentative D call: TRBD2 (6 bases). The CDR3 is made up of 15 amino acids. Germline CDR1 and CDR2: ENHRY and SYGVKD. Trimming stripped 2 bases from V and 3 bases from J, with 10 bases between. The CDR3 here is CAISEVGGDTGELFF. The CDR3 DNA follows: TGTGCCATCAGTGAGGTCGGGGGAGACACCGGGGAGCTGTTTTTT.

This chain joins TRBV5-6 and TRBJ2-7, with TRBD2 matching 9 bases. This CDR3 has 16 amino acids. V lost 4 bases and J lost 7; bases outside the gene matches: 15. From germline, CDR1 is SGHDT and CDR2 YYEEEE. The CDR3 bases are TGTGCCAGCAGCACGAAACTTAGCGGGAGCCGGCGGGAGCAGTACTTC. Translation gives CASSTKLSGSRREQYF. Supplemented by reference TRBV5-6 and TRBJ2-7, the full variable domain reads DAGVTQSPTHLIKTRGQQVTLRCSPKSGHDTVSWYQQALGQGPQFIFQYYEEEERQRGNFPDRFSGHQFPNYSSELNVNALLLGDSALYLCASSTKLSGSRREQYFGPGTRLTVT.

V is TRBV11-2 and J is TRBJ2-4; D gene unclear. The CDR3 consists of 13 residues. Germline V gene lookup returns CDR1 SGHAT and CDR2 FQNNGV. Trimming cost V 10 bases and J 0 bases, with 10 bases left between them. Here the CDR3 DNA reads TGTGCCACCCGGGTCCTAGCCAAAAACATTCAGTACTTC. Its protein is CATRVLAKNIQYF.

The table lists this clonotype with many counts. The chain carries TRBV18 and TRBJ2-5; weak D call: TRBD1 (6 bases). Between the trimmed V and J ends, which lost 0 bases and 2 bases, there was a span of 13 bases. The CDR3 is 16 amino acids. Per germline, CDR1 KGHSH and CDR2 LQKENI. CDR3 DNA: TGTGCCAGCTCACCACCGTATCGGGACAAACAAGAGACCCAGTACTTC. Its protein product is CASSPPYRDKQETQYF.

The chain has TRBV6-5 and TRBJ2-7, with D uncertain. The CDR3 spans 16 residues. Trimming stripped 5 bases from V and 2 bases from J, with 19 bases between. The V gene's germline CDR1 is MNHEY and CDR2 SVGAGI. The CDR3 here is CASSIRTGTVAYEQYF. The CDR3 DNA reads as TGTGCCAGCAGTATACGGACGGGTACGGTAGCCTACGAGCAGTACTTC.

The sample holds many counts of this clonotype. The chain employs TRBV18 and TRBJ2-7, with D unresolved. The CDR3 extends over 11 amino acids. The germline CDR1 and CDR2 sequences are KGHSH and LQKENI. Between the trimmed V and J ends, which lost 6 bases and 2 bases, there was a span of 5 bases. CDR3 coding DNA: TGTGCCAGCTCTCCTACCTACGAGCAGTACTTC. It translates to CASSPTYEQYF.

This clonotype was counted a few times. The chain uses TRBV7-9 and TRBJ2-2; 8 positions match TRBD1. This CDR3 has 16 amino acids. CDR1 and CDR2 (germline): SEHNR, FQNEAQ (reference sequence). V lost 6 bases, J lost 2 bases, and 8 bases stayed unmatched. CDR3 loop: CASRLTGGINTGELFF. Written as DNA, the CDR3 is TGTGCCAGCAGGCTAACAGGGGGGATAAACACCGGGGAGCTGTTTTTT.

The sample holds many counts of this clonotype. The J gene is TRBJ1-5, the V gene TRBV28; D is ambiguous. Germline lookup yields CDR1 MDHEN and CDR2 SYDVKM. Between the trimmed V and J ends, which lost 2 bases and 10 bases, there was a span of 15 bases. This CDR3 region has 14 residues. The CDR3 here is CASSLPGGEGPQHF. The CDR3 coding sequence is TGTGCCAGCAGTTTACCTGGCGGGGAGGGACCCCAGCATTTT.

This clonotype showed up many times. The rearrangement links TRBV11-2 to TRBJ2-3; D is perhaps TRBD2 (6 bases). Trimming shortened V by 4 bases and J by 5 bases, and 16 bases separated the two germline ends. Germline CDR1 SGHAT, CDR2 FQNNGV. The CDR3 covers 15 residues. CDR3 amino acids: CASSYRTKRGDTQYF. As DNA, the CDR3 is TGTGCCAGCAGCTACCGGACTAAAAGGGGAGATACGCAGTATTTT.

This chain uses TRBV20-1 with TRBJ1-6; D is possibly TRBD1 (5 bases). Germline V gene data show CDR1 as DFQATT and CDR2 as SNEGSKA (reference sequence). V lost 1 base and J 5 bases, leaving 18 bases between the germline ends. The CDR3 loop spans 17 amino acids. CDR3 in amino acids: CSARGSAGLSNNSPLHF. The CDR3 coding sequence is TGCAGTGCTAGAGGTTCGGCAGGGCTTTCTAATAATTCACCCCTCCACTTT.

The CDR3 loop is CASSSRVAGDNEQFF. The CDR3 DNA sequence: TGCGCCAGCAGCTCCCGGGTAGCGGGGGACAATGAGCAGTTCTTC. The rearrangement links TRBV5-1 to TRBJ2-1, with TRBD2 matching 9 bases. The CDR3 extends over 15 amino acids. Germline trimming cut 3 bases from V and 5 bases from J; bases unmatched to any gene: 6. The germline V gene encodes CDR1 SGHRS and CDR2 YFSETQ. The full variable domain, completed using reference TRBV5-1 and TRBJ2-1, is KAGVTQTPRYLIKTRGQQVTLSCSPISGHRSVSWYQQTPGQGLQFLFEYFSETQRNKGNFPGRFSGRQFSNSRSEMNVSTLELGDSALYLCASSSRVAGDNEQFFGPGTRLTVL.

Note on this clonotype: The junction and the germline gene differ at one end; a read error may be behind it. V gene TRBV2 combines with J gene TRBJ1-5, with 9 bases lining up with TRBD1. Per the germline V gene, CDR1 is SNHLY and CDR2 is FYNNEI. This CDR3 has 15 amino acids. CDR3 amino acids: CASSQARDRVQPQHF. DNA of the CDR3: TGCGCCAGCAGCCAAGCTCGGGACAGGGTTCAGCCCCAGCATTTT. Full variable domain (rest looked up from reference TRBV2 and TRBJ1-5): EPEVTQTPSHQVTQMGQEVILRCVPISNHLYFYWYRQILGQKVEFLVSFYNNEISEKSEIFDDQFSVERPDGSNFTLKIRSTKLEDSAMYFCASSQARDRVQPQHFGDGTRLSIL.

V is TRBV9 and J is TRBJ2-1; 11 bases are shared with TRBD1. After removal of 2 bases from V and 10 bases from J, the junction contained 8 bases not matched to a gene. The germline V gene encodes CDR1 SGDLS and CDR2 YYNGEE. The length of the CDR3 is 15 residues. CDR3 in amino acids: CASSVSGQGAGEQFF. In DNA, the CDR3 is TGTGCCAGCAGCGTCTCTGGACAGGGGGCGGGGGAGCAGTTCTTC.